This T cell receptor (beta chain) was identified in a study of shared clonotypes between healthy human individuals (dated by TCRdb to the early 2020s). About the study as a whole: A few men and a couple of women, aged 18 to 49 years, made up the cohort. Per donor, three plates each were used for CD4 naive and CD4 memory, two for CD8 naive, and one for CD8 memory. The study deeply sequenced blood TCR repertoires of five healthy adults to estimate repertoire size and the extent of clonotype sharing between individuals. To increase sequencing depth and limit assay-specific biases, TCR repertoire library preparation and sequencing were carried out by different laboratories using diverse techniques. Leukapheresis yielded between about 0.9 and 9.5 billion PBMCs per donor.

For the CD8 naive samples, CD45RO-negative cells were positively selected for CCR7, yielding a CD45RA+CCR7+ population from which TemRA cells were excluded. The donors were healthy, HIV-negative adults who had no recently reported acute infections or vaccinations. Every donor was a Caucasian adult living in Nashville, Tennessee, USA. Blood was obtained by leukapheresis, after which PBMCs were separated by Ficoll-Histopaque density gradient centrifugation and cryopreserved in liquid nitrogen vapor phase. Purity and quantity of every magnetically sorted T cell population were checked by analytical flow cytometry. Genomic DNA was isolated from each sorted fraction and quantified by UV absorbance on a Nanodrop 2000c. As for this clone: Its cognate antigen has yet to be identified. The input lacks base qualities; no much larger clone sits a single base away.

Using the deep immunoSEQ assay, TCR CDR3 regions were amplified from genomic DNA by multiplex PCR. For each cell subset, the extracted genomic DNA was distributed evenly across all wells of several immunoSEQ 96-well plates, and each plate served as one replicate. Each replicate PCR for sorted subsets received around 0.2 ug genomic DNA, equal to about 30,000 T cell genomes. Purified libraries were quantified with a Qubit 3.0 fluorometer, sized on a Bioanalyzer 2100, and re-quantified with the KAPA Library Quantification kit. Every immunoSEQ 96-well plate was sequenced on a separate single-read 150-cycle Illumina NextSeq 550 flow cell. For the original study's pipeline: Because only junctional sequences without quality scores were contained in the immunoSEQ output, filtering matching that applied to full-length reads could not be performed. Sequences were annotated with PyIR, a Python wrapper for IgBLAST v1.9, and V/J genes and CDR3 were assigned using IMGT germline references. Reads were removed for weak V/J assignments (E-value above 1e-6), missing CDR3, stop codons, out-of-frame junctions, or ambiguous translated residues. A V3J clonotype was defined by an identical inferred V gene, J gene, and CDR3 amino acid sequence. To compute the percentage overlap between repertoires, the number of shared unique clonotypes was divided by the size of the smaller repertoire. Repertoire richness was assessed with RTK rarefaction, the Chao1 estimator, and Recon v2.1 estimates of unobserved clonotypes. Generation probabilities for all TCRbeta clonotypes obtained by the gDNA method from a handful of donors were computed using OLGA. Imported from immuneACCESS, the table was reduced by TCRdb to in-frame sequences with V and J called. These copies leave out some clones; in studies compared against another copy, an unresolved V gene accounts for under half, and the cause of the remainder is not known. D and trimming come from the DNA, and the V and J calls and clone size come from that table. In all, the sample holds about 1,800,000 clones, and approximately 94% of those were seen once. The ten largest clonotypes hold more than 0.95% of the sample.

Study-level results and caveats: Only blood was sampled, and tissue TCR repertoires likely differ from those in blood. The genetic and exposure-history diversity represented was limited by the small number of donors. Estimated clonotype richness was generally larger for naive than for memory subsets. Incomplete sequencing was indicated by rarefaction of sorted-subset datasets, despite the large sequencing depth. Based on pairwise subsampling, the degree of clonotype sharing among donors was expected to be affected by sequencing depth. Across a few donors, roughly 5% of naive CD4, roughly 3.3% of naive CD8, approximately 2.5% of memory CD4, and roughly 0.41% of memory CD8 clonotypes were shared. Compared with non-shared clonotypes, the clonotypes found in all four sorted-subset donors had higher generation probabilities.

At the junction V is shortened by 6 bases and J by 0 bases; bases outside the gene matches: 4. From cysteine to phenylalanine, the CDR3 is 15 amino acids long. Left in the record is the CDR3 DNA by itself, 45 bases read in frame from the first base. The CDR1 and CDR2 encoded by the germline V gene (reference sequence) are MNHNY and SVGAGI. The chain links TRBV6-6 with TRBJ2-3, and 9 bases in between align with TRBD2. The source material was naive CD8+ T cells sorted from blood. Taken with the paper, the label for cell subset or site translates to: CD45RA+CCR7+. The TCR originated in a man between 18 and 29 years old in good health. Here the CDR3 is given as CASRSSGDSTDTQYF. The DNA sequence is TGTGCCAGCAGATCTAGCGGGGACAGCACAGATACGCAGTATTTT.